What follows is one T cell receptor (beta chain) and its context. Its antigen remains unidentified. The sample has other DNA sequences that encode this CDR3 too. The sample comes from a study of shared clonotypes between healthy human individuals. For the study at large: Used for every donor were three CD4 naive, three CD4 memory, two CD8 naive and one CD8 memory plate.

Generated by immunoSEQ multiplex PCR, the TCRdb table keeps only in-frame clones and is missing some. The table shows 1.6 million or so clones, with around 95% occurring only once. Study findings and constraints: Clonotypes that were shared across a few donors made up roughly 5% of naive CD4 clonotypes. As a rule, naive subsets had a larger estimated richness than memory subsets. Rarefaction showed sorted-subset sequencing was incomplete despite large depth.

The sample was naive CD4+ T cells sorted from blood. As for subset: CD45RA+ positively selected. The TCR sequence derives from a man aged 25-40 years in good health.

This CDR3 is CASSLVTGPDYGYTF. The CDR3 coding sequence is TGCGCCAGCAGCTTGGTAACAGGCCCGGACTATGGCTACACCTTC. The genes are TRBV5-1 and TRBJ1-2; maybe TRBD1 (5 bases). Germline assignment: CDR1 SGHRS and CDR2 YFSETQ. Trimming shortened V by 0 bases and J by 3 bases, and 12 bases separated the two germline ends. The CDR3 spans 15 residues. Full variable domain (rest looked up from reference TRBV5-1 and TRBJ1-2): KAGVTQTPRYLIKTRGQQVTLSCSPISGHRSVSWYQQTPGQGLQFLFEYFSETQRNKGNFPGRFSGRQFSNSRSEMNVSTLELGDSALYLCASSLVTGPDYGYTFGSGTRLTVV.